A selection of T cell receptor beta chains follows, all from one sample in a study of CD8+ T cells in alopecia areata. Assay: immunoSEQ multiplex PCR; the TCRdb copy retains only in-frame clones and omits some. The sample includes fewer than 200,000 clones, roughly 62% of them seen just once. The sequences come from CD8+ T cells sorted from blood, collected at week 24, from a patient treated with tofacitinib. Receptor source: a human donor with alopecia areata. Both conserved end residues are part of each CDR3. The D gene is left open where the match is weak. Clone size appears in some rows only: once, few, many, or a class for an expanded clone.

TRBJ1-5	TRBV29-1	.	.	TGCAGCGTTCAGACAGCAAATAGCAATCAGCCCCAGCATTTT	CSVQTANSNQPQHF
TRBJ1-1	TRBV19	.	.	TGTGCCAGTAGTATAAGAGTCACCCTGAACACTGAAGCTTTCTTT	CASSIRVTLNTEAFF
TRBJ1-5	TRBV25-1	.	.	TGTGCCAGCAGTGTCGGGCCGGGGCTTCCCCAGCATTTT	CASSVGPGLPQHF
TRBJ1-2	TRBV23-1	.	once	TGCGCCAGCAGTCAATCGCCCCACTATGGCTACACCTTC	CASSQSPHYGYTF
TRBJ2-7	TRBV25-1	.	few	TGTGCCAGCAGTGCCGTCTACGACGCCTACGAGCAGTACTTC	CASSAVYDAYEQYF
TRBJ1-2	TRBV29-1	.	.	TGCAGCGTTGGAGTACGTAACTATGGCTACACCTTC	CSVGVRNYGYTF
TRBJ1-6	TRBV7-9	.	.	TGTGCCAGCAGTTACGACAGCTTGAGTTCACCCCTCCACTTT	CASSYDSLSSPLHF
TRBJ2-1	TRBV29-1	TRBD1	.	TGCAGCGTTGACCGGGACAGGGGTAGCCAATCCTACAATGAGCAGTTCTTC	CSVDRDRGSQSYNEQFF
TRBJ2-1	TRBV5-1	TRBD2	.	TGCGCCAGCAGCTTGGAGCTAGCGGGGGGGCTCTCGGTCTCCTACAATGAGCAGTTCTTC	CASSLELAGGLSVSYNEQFF
TRBJ1-1	TRBV13	TRBD1	.	TGTGCCAGCAGCTTGGGGACAGGGGGCCGCCGGTGG	CASSLGTGGRRW
TRBJ2-2	TRBV7-9	.	.	TGTGCCAGCAGCTCCCCCGCACAGGGTTGGACCGGGGAGCTGTTTTTT	CASSSPAQGWTGELFF
TRBJ1-2	TRBV7-9	.	.	TGTGCCAGCAGCTTACTGAATCAGGTCCGAGCTAACTATGGCTACACCTTC	CASSLLNQVRANYGYTF
TRBJ1-1	TRBV19	.	few	TGTGCCAGTAGTGAAGAGAGGGCCCGGAACACTGAAGCTTTCTTT	CASSEERARNTEAFF
TRBJ2-3	TRBV30	.	.	TGTGCCTGGAGTTCTCTGGGGAGCACAGATACGCAGTATTTT	CAWSSLGSTDTQYF
TRBJ1-1	TRBV5-6	.	few	TGTGCCAGCAGCCCTGGGAACACTGAAGCTTTCTTT	CASSPGNTEAFF
TRBJ2-4	TRBV5-6	TRBD2	.	TGTGCCAGCTCAAACAGCGGGACTAGTACCATTCAGTACTTC	CASSNSGTSTIQYF
TRBJ1-2	TRBV2	.	.	TGTGCCAGCAGTGATGCGGCAGCCTATGGCTACACCTTC	CASSDAAAYGYTF
TRBJ2-7	TRBV7-2	.	.	TGTGCCAGCAGCTTAGGCAGGGGACCCTACGAGCAGTACTTC	CASSLGRGPYEQYF
TRBJ1-5	TRBV29-1	TRBD1	few	TGCAGCGTTGAGGGGACAGGGGCCAATCAGCCCCAGCATTTT	CSVEGTGANQPQHF
TRBJ1-6	TRBV30	.	.	TGTGCCTGGAGTGCAGGGAGCTCCTATAATTCACCCCTCCACTTT	CAWSAGSSYNSPLHF
TRBJ2-2	TRBV7-6	TRBD2	.	TGTGCCAGCAGCGGCGGGGGGGCCGGGGAGCTGTTTTTT	CASSGGGAGELFF
TRBJ1-5	TRBV2	.	.	TGTGCCAGCAGTGAGGGCAGGGAAAATCAGCCCCAGCATTTT	CASSEGRENQPQHF
TRBJ1-2	TRBV30	.	once	TGTGCCTGGAGGAAATGGACAGAGCCTTATGGCTACACCTTC	CAWRKWTEPYGYTF
TRBJ1-3	TRBV6-6	.	.	TGTGCCAGCGCTAACGGAAACACCATATATTTT	CASANGNTIYF
TRBJ1-2	TRBV2	.	.	TGTGCCAGCAGTGGGACAGATAACTATGGCTACACCTTC	CASSGTDNYGYTF
TRBJ2-2	TRBV30	.	.	TGTGCCTGGAGTGCCGAGGCGTCGGACGGGGAGCTGTTTTTT	CAWSAEASDGELFF
TRBJ1-5	TRBV25-1	.	.	TGTGCCAGCAGCGAAGGGTGGGGTCAGCCCCAGCATTTT	CASSEGWGQPQHF
TRBJ2-5	TRBV11-3	TRBD2	.	TGTGCCAGCAGCTCCAGCGGGAAAGAGACCCAGTACTTC	CASSSSGKETQYF
TRBJ1-1	TRBV2	.	.	TGTGCCAGCAGTGAAACGGGGCCAGGGAGGGAAGCTTTCTTT	CASSETGPGREAFF
TRBJ1-2	TRBV11-2	.	.	TGTGCCAGCAGTTTGGTACCACTTCCCCCTAACTATGGCTACACCTTC	CASSLVPLPPNYGYTF
TRBJ2-7	TRBV29-1	.	.	TGCAGCGTTGAACACTCCATGAGGGGAGGTGGCTACGAGCAGTACTTC	CSVEHSMRGGGYEQYF
TRBJ1-1	TRBV9	.	.	TGTGCCAGCGACCCCCCGGTAACGAACACTGAAGCTTTCTTT	CASDPPVTNTEAFF
TRBJ2-3	TRBV27	TRBD1	few	TGTGCCAGCGCTCCGGGGACAGGAAGCACAGATACGCAGTATTTT	CASAPGTGSTDTQYF
TRBJ2-1	TRBV5-6	.	few	TGTGCCAGCAGCTTGGGTAGCTACTACAATGAGCAGTTCTTC	CASSLGSYYNEQFF
TRBJ2-1	TRBV5-1	.	.	TGCGCCAGCAGCTTGAGGGTCAATGAGCAGTTCTTC	CASSLRVNEQFF